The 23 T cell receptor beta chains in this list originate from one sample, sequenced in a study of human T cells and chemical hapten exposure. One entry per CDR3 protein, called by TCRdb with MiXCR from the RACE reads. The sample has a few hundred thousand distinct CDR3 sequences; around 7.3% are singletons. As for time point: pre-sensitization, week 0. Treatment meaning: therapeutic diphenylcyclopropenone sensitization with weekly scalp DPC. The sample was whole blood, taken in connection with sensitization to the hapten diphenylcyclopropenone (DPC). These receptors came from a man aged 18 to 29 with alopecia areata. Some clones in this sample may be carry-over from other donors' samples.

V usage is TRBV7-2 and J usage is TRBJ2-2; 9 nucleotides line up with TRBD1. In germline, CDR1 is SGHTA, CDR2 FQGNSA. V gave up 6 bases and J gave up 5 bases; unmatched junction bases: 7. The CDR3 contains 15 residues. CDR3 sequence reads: CASSPDRGRTGELFF. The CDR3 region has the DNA TGTGCCAGCAGTCCGGACAGGGGTCGAACCGGGGAGCTGTTTTTT.

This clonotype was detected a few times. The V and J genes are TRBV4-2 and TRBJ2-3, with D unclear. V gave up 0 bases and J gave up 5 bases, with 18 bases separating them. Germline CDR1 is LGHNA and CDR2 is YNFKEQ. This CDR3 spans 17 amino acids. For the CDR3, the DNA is TGTGCCAGCAGCCAAGACCCTATTGTACGGTTTGGAGATACGCAGTATTTT. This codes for CASSQDPIVRFGDTQYF.

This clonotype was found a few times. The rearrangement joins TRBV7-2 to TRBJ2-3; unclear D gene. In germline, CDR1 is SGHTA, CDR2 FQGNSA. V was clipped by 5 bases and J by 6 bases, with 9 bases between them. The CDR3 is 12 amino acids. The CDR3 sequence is CASSLFVDTQYF. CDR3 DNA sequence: TGTGCCAGCAGCCTCTTTGTCGATACGCAGTATTTT. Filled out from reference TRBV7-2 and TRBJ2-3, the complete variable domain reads GAGVSQSPSNKVTEKGKDVELRCDPISGHTALYWYRQSLGQGLEFLIYFQGNSAPDKSGLPSDRFSAERTGGSVSTLTIQRTQQEDSAVYLCASSLFVDTQYFGPGTRLTVL.

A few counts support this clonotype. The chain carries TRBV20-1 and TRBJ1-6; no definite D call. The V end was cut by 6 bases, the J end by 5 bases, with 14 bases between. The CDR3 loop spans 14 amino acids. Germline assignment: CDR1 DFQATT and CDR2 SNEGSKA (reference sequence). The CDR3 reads CSAIADGDNSPLHF. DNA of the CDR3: TGCAGTGCCATAGCAGACGGTGATAATTCACCCCTCCACTTT.

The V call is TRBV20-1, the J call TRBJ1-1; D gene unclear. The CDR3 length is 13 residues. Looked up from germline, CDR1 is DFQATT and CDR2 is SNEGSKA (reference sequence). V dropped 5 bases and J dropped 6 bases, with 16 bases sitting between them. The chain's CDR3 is CSAQQISLAEAFF. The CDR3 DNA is TGCAGTGCTCAACAGATCTCTCTCGCTGAAGCTTTCTTT.

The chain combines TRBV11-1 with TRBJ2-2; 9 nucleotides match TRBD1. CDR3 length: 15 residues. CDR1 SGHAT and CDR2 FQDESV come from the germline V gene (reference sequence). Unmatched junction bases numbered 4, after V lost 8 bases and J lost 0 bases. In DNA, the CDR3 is TGTGCCAGCGGACAGGGGTTGGCGAACACCGGGGAGCTGTTTTTT. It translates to CASGQGLANTGELFF. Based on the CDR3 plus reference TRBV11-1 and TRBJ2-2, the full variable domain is EAEVAQSPRYKITEKSQAVAFWCDPISGHATLYWYRQILGQGPELLVQFQDESVVDDSQLPKDRFSAERLKGVDSTLKIQPAELGDSAMYLCASGQGLANTGELFFGEGSRLTVL.

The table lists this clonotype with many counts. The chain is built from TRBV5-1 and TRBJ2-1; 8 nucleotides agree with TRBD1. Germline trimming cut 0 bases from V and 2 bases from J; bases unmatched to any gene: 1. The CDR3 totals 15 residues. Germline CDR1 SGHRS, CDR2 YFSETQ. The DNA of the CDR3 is TGCGCCAGCAGCTTGGAGGGACAGGCCTACAATGAGCAGTTCTTC. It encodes CASSLEGQAYNEQFF.

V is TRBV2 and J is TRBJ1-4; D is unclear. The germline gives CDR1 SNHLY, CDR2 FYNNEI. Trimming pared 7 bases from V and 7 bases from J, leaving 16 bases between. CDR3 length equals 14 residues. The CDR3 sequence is CASNLNWRREKLFF. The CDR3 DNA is TGTGCCAGCAATTTAAATTGGAGGCGTGAAAAACTGTTTTTT.

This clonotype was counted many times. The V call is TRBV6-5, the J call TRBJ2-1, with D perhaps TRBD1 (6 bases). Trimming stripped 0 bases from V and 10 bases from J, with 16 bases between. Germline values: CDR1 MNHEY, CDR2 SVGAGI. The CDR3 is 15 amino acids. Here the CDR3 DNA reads TGTGCCAGCAGTTACTCGAACGCCAGGGGTCAGGAGCAGTTCTTC. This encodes CASSYSNARGQEQFF.

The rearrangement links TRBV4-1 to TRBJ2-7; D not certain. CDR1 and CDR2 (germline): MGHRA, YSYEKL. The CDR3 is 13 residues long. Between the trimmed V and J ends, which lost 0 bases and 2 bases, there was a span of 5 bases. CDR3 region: CASSQDSTYEQYF. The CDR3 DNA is TGCGCCAGCAGCCAAGACAGTACCTACGAGCAGTACTTC.

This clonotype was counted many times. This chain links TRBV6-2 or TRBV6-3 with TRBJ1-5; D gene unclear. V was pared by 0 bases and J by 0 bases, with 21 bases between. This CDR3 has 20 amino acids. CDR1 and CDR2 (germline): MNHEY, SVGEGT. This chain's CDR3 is CASSYSLQGLLPHSNQPQHF. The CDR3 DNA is TGTGCCAGCAGTTACTCTCTCCAAGGACTCCTCCCGCATAGCAATCAGCCCCAGCATTTT.

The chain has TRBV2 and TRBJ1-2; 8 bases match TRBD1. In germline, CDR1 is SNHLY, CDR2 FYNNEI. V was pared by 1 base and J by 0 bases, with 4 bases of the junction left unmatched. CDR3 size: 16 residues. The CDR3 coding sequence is TGTGCCAGCAGTGAAGGGACAGGGTATCCTAACTATGGCTACACCTTC. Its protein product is CASSEGTGYPNYGYTF.

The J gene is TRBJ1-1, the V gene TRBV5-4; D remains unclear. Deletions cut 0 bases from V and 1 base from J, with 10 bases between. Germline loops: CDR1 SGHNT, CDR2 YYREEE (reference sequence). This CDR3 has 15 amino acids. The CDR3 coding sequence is TGTGCCAGCAGCTTGGATTTAGGGTCGAACACTGAAGCTTTCTTT. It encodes CASSLDLGSNTEAFF.

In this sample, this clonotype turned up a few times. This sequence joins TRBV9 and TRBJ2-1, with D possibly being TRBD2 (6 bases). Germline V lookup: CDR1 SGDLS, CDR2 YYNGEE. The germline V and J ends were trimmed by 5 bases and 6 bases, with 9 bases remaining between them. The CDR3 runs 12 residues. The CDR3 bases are TGTGCCAGCAGTACTAGCTTCAATGAGCAGTTCTTC. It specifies CASSTSFNEQFF.

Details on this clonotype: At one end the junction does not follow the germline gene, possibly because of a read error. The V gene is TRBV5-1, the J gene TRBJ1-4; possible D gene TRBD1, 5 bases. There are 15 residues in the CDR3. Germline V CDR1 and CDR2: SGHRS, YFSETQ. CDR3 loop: CVSREGPTTNEKLFF. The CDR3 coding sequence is TGCGTCAGCCGAGAGGGACCTACAACTAATGAAAAACTGTTTTTT. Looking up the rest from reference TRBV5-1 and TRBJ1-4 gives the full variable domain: KAGVTQTPRYLIKTRGQQVTLSCSPISGHRSVSWYQQTPGQGLQFLFEYFSETQRNKGNFPGRFSGRQFSNSRSEMNVSTLELGDSALYLCVSREGPTTNEKLFFGSGTQLSVL.

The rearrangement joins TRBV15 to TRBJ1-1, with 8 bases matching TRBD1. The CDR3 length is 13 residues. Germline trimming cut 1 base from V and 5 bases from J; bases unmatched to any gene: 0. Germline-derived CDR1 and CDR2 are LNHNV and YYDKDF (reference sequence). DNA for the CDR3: TGTGCCACCAGCAGAGGGACAGGGACTGAAGCTTTCTTT. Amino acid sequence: CATSRGTGTEAFF. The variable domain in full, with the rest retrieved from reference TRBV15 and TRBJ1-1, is DAMVIQNPRYQVTQFGKPVTLSCSQTLNHNVMYWYQQKSSQAPKLLFHYYDKDFNNEADTPDNFQSRRPNTSFCFLDIRSPGLGDTAMYLCATSRGTGTEAFFGQGTRLTVV.

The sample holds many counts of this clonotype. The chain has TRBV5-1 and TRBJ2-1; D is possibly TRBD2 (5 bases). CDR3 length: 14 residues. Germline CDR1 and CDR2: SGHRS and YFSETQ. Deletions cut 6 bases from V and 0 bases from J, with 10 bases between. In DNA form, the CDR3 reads TGCGCCAGCAAGGACTCCGACTCCTACAATGAGCAGTTCTTC. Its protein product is CASKDSDSYNEQFF. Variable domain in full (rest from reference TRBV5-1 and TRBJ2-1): KAGVTQTPRYLIKTRGQQVTLSCSPISGHRSVSWYQQTPGQGLQFLFEYFSETQRNKGNFPGRFSGRQFSNSRSEMNVSTLELGDSALYLCASKDSDSYNEQFFGPGTRLTVL.

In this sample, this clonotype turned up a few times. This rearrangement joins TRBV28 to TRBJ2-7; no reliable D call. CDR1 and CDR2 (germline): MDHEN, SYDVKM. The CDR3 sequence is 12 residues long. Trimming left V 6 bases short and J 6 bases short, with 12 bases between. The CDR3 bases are TGTGCCAGCAGGTCACAGTTGTTCGAGCAGTACTTC. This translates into CASRSQLFEQYF.

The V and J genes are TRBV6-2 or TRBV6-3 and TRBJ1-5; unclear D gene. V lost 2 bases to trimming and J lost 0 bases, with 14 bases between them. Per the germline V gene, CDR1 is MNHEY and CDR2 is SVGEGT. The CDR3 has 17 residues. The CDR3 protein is CASSYVWGELSNQPQHF. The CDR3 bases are TGTGCCAGCAGTTACGTCTGGGGAGAACTTAGCAATCAGCCCCAGCATTTT.

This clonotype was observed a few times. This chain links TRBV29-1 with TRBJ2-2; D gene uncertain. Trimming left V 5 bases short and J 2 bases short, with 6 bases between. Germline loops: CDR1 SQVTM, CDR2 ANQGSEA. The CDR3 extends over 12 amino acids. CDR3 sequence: CSVLHNTGELFF. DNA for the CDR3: TGCAGCGTTCTGCATAACACCGGGGAGCTGTTTTTT.

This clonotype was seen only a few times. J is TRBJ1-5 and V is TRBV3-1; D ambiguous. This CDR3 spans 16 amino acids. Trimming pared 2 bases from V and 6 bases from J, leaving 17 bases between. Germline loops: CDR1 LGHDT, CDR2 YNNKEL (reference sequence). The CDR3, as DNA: TGTGCCAGCAGCCAATGGACGGCTCCCTTGCCTCAGCCCCAGCATTTT. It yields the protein CASSQWTAPLPQPQHF.

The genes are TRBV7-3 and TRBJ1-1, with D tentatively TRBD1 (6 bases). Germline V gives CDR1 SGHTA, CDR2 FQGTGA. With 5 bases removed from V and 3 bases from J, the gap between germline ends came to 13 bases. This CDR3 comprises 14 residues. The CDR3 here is CASSLTGEDTEAFF. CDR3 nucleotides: TGTGCCAGCAGCCTGACAGGAGAGGACACTGAAGCTTTCTTT.

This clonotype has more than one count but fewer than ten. The CDR3 loop is CASSLTTGGYEQYF. DNA for the CDR3: TGTGCCAGCAGTTTAACGACAGGGGGCTACGAGCAGTACTTC. The chain employs TRBV27 and TRBJ2-7; 9 positions agree with TRBD1. Germline CDR1 is MNHEY and CDR2 is SMNVEV (reference sequence). The CDR3 has 14 residues. Losses at the gene ends were 2 bases for V and 3 bases for J; bases not matched to a gene: 2.